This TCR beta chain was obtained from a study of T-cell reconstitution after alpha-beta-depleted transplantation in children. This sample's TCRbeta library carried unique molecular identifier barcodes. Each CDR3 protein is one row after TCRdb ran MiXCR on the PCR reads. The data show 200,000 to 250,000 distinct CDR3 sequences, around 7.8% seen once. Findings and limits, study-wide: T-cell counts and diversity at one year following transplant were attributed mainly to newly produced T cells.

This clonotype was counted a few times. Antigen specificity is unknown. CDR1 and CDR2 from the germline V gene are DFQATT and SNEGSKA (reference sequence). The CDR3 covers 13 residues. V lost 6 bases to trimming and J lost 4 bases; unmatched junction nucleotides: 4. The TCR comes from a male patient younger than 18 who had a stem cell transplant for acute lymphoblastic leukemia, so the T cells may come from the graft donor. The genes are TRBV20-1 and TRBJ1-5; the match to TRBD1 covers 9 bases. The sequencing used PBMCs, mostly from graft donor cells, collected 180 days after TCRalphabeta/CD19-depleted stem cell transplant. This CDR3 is CSAWDRANQPQHF. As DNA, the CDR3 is TGCAGTGCCTGGGACAGGGCAAATCAGCCCCAGCATTTT.